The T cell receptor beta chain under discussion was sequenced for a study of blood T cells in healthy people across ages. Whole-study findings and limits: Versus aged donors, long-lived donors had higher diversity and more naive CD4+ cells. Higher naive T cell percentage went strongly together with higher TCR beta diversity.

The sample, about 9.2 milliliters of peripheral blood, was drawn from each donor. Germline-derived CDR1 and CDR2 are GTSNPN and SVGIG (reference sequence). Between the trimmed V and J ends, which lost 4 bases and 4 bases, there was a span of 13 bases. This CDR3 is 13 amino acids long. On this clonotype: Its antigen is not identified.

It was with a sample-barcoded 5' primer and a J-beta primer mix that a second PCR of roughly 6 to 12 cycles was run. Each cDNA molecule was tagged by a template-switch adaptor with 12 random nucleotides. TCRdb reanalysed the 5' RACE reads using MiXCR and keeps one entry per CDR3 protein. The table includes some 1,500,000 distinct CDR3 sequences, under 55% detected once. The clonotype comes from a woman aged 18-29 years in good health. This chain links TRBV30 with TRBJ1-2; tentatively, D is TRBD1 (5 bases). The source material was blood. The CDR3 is CAWTQRGLYGYTF. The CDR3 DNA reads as TGTGCCTGGACCCAAAGGGGCCTCTATGGCTACACCTTC.